This T cell receptor beta chain derives from a study of blood T cells in healthy people across ages. This CDR3 region has 13 residues. The V gene's germline CDR1 is LNHNV and CDR2 YYDKDF (reference sequence). Trimming left V 8 bases short and J 0 bases short, with 5 bases between. Together with a sample-barcoded 5' primer, a J-beta primer mix was included in a second PCR lasting about 7 to 11 cycles. TCRdb itself ran the 5' RACE reads through MiXCR, one entry per CDR3 protein. The sample includes about 1.7 million distinct CDR3 sequences, 28% of them seen just once. This clonotype has a handful of counts.

The TCR comes from a woman in her 30s in good health. Sequencing was carried out using blood. J is TRBJ2-6 and V is TRBV15, with D uncertain. This chain's CDR3 is CATAFSGANVLTF. CDR3 nucleotide sequence: TGTGCCACCGCATTCTCTGGGGCCAACGTCCTGACTTTC.